Below, 26 T cell receptor beta chains from the same sample are listed, as sequenced in a study of shared clonotypes between healthy human individuals. The table came from immunoSEQ multiplex PCR; TCRdb's copy has only in-frame clones and leaves some out. The sample comprises 2 million to 2.5 million clones, less than 95% of which are singletons, and about 0.36% rests with the top ten. Sequencing input: naive CD4+ T cells from PBMCs. Specified subset: CD45RA+ positively selected. Receptors were obtained from a man aged 18 to 35 in good health. Some clones in this sample may be carry-over from other donors' samples.

The genes are TRBV27 and TRBJ1-5, with unresolved D. Germline CDR1 MNHEY, CDR2 SMNVEV (reference sequence). Trimming left V 3 bases short and J 3 bases short, with 9 bases between. There are 14 residues in the CDR3. The CDR3 sequence: CASSFSPVNQPQHF. The CDR3 bases are TGTGCCAGCAGTTTTTCCCCAGTCAATCAGCCCCAGCATTTT.

V gene TRBV4-1 combines with J gene TRBJ2-7, with 7 bases matching TRBD2. The trim removed 1 base at V and 4 bases at J, leaving 7 bases unmatched. CDR3 length: 15 amino acids. Germline CDR1 and CDR2: MGHRA and YSYEKL. Written as DNA, the CDR3 is TGCGCCAGCAGCCAAGCCGGGGGGACTTTTTACGAGCAGTACTTC. This gives the protein CASSQAGGTFYEQYF.

With respect to this clone: Other DNA sequences from this sample encode an identical CDR3 as well. The chain employs TRBV27 and TRBJ2-7; maybe TRBD1 (6 bases). V lost 5 bases to trimming and J lost 0 bases, with 11 bases between them. The germline V gene encodes CDR1 MNHEY and CDR2 SMNVEV (reference sequence). This CDR3 is 14 amino acids long. The CDR3 region has the DNA TGTGCCAGCAGTCGACAGGCTAGCTCCTACGAGCAGTACTTC. Translating it yields CASSRQASSYEQYF.

The rearrangement uses TRBV15 and TRBJ2-1; D may be TRBD2 (6 bases). Between the trimmed V and J ends, which lost 8 bases and 1 base, there was a span of 15 bases. The germline V gene has CDR1 LNHNV and CDR2 YYDKDF (reference sequence). CDR3 length: 15 residues. The CDR3 DNA is TGTGCCACCCAAACCGGGAGCCGATCCTACAATGAGCAGTTCTTC. This encodes CATQTGSRSYNEQFF.

In this sample, this clone turned up once. The chain recombines TRBV28 with TRBJ1-5; the D gene is possibly TRBD1 (5 bases). Germline V lookup: CDR1 MDHEN, CDR2 SYDVKM. This CDR3 is 16 amino acids long. V lost 4 bases and J lost 1, with 14 bases in between. The DNA for the CDR3 is TGTGCCAGCAGTTCCTCCGGTCGGGGCAGCAATCAGCCCCAGCATTTT. It specifies CASSSSGRGSNQPQHF. Together with reference TRBV28 and TRBJ1-5, the CDR3 gives the full variable domain: DVKVTQSSRYLVKRTGEKVFLECVQDMDHENMFWYRQDPGLGLRLIYFSYDVKMKEKGDIPEGYSVSREKKERFSLILESASTNQTSMYLCASSSSGRGSNQPQHFGDGTRLSIL.

The CDR3 here is CASSVSSGLTYNEQFF. CDR3 DNA sequence: TGTGCCAGCAGCGTTTCGTCGGGACTAACTTACAATGAGCAGTTCTTC. This chain links TRBV9 with TRBJ2-1; 7 bases are a match to TRBD2. The V gene's germline CDR1 is SGDLS and CDR2 YYNGEE. The length of the CDR3 is 16 residues. The V gene end was trimmed by 2 bases and the J gene end by 4 bases; junction bases not matched to a gene: 9.

This clone showed up just once. CDR3 sequence: CASSPRDGTDTQYF. DNA of the CDR3: TGTGCCAGCAGCCCCCGGGACGGCACAGATACGCAGTATTTT. The chain employs TRBV5-4 and TRBJ2-3; D assignment may be TRBD1 or TRBD2 (5 bases each). The germline V and J ends were trimmed by 4 bases and 1 base, with 10 bases remaining between them. CDR1 and CDR2 (germline): SGHNT, YYREEE (reference sequence). The length of the CDR3 is 14 residues. Based on the CDR3 plus reference TRBV5-4 and TRBJ2-3, the full variable domain is ETGVTQSPTHLIKTRGQQVTLRCSSQSGHNTVSWYQQALGQGPQFIFQYYREEENGRGNFPPRFSGLQFPNYSSELNVNALELDDSALYLCASSPRDGTDTQYFGPGTRLTVL.

This chain joins TRBV30 and TRBJ2-1; no firm D call. CDR3 length equals 14 residues. Per the germline V gene, CDR1 is GTSNPN and CDR2 is SVGIG (reference sequence). V lost 4 bases and J 7 bases, leaving 17 bases between the germline ends. The CDR3 DNA reads as TGTGCCTGGAAGGTGAGCGACGTGAGGAATGAGCAGTTCTTC. Its translation: CAWKVSDVRNEQFF.

V and J are TRBV28 and TRBJ2-4, with D perhaps matching TRBD2 (5 bases). The CDR3 spans 14 residues. V was cut by 10 bases and J by 0 bases, with 13 bases left in between. Germline V gene lookup returns CDR1 MDHEN and CDR2 SYDVKM. The CDR3 loop is CATLGSGAKNIQYF. The DNA of the CDR3 is TGTGCCACCCTAGGGAGCGGAGCCAAAAACATTCAGTACTTC.

V is TRBV2 and J is TRBJ2-2, with 8 positions matching TRBD1. In germline, CDR1 is SNHLY, CDR2 FYNNEI. J lost 5 bases, V lost 5 bases, and 7 bases had no gene match. The CDR3 runs to 15 residues. In DNA, the CDR3 is TGTGCCAGCAGTCCCGGACAGGGTTGGACCGGGGAGCTGTTTTTT. It encodes CASSPGQGWTGELFF.

This sequence joins TRBV28 and TRBJ2-4, with 10 bases aligning to TRBD2. Germline CDR1 is MDHEN and CDR2 is SYDVKM. The CDR3 is 17 residues long. V gave up 3 bases and J gave up 7 bases; unmatched junction bases: 12. CDR3 coding DNA: TGTGCCAGCAGTTTTAGCGGGAGGTCACGCCCCGGTAACATTCAGTACTTC. It specifies CASSFSGRSRPGNIQYF.

The genes are TRBV5-1 and TRBJ1-1, with D possibly matching TRBD1 (6 bases). Trimming left V 4 bases short and J 0 bases short, with 13 bases between. Germline CDR1 is SGHRS and CDR2 is YFSETQ. This CDR3 region has 15 residues. The chain's CDR3 is CASSPEDRVNTEAFF. CDR3 nucleotide sequence: TGCGCCAGCAGCCCGGAGGACAGAGTGAACACTGAAGCTTTCTTT. The full variable domain, with the rest looked up from reference TRBV5-1 and TRBJ1-1, is KAGVTQTPRYLIKTRGQQVTLSCSPISGHRSVSWYQQTPGQGLQFLFEYFSETQRNKGNFPGRFSGRQFSNSRSEMNVSTLELGDSALYLCASSPEDRVNTEAFFGQGTRLTVV.

The V and J genes are TRBV6-5 and TRBJ2-3; no clear D gene. V was pared by 6 bases and J by 4 bases, with 8 bases between. The CDR3 length is 12 residues. In germline, CDR1 is MNHEY, CDR2 SVGAGI. CDR3 protein: CASSKIPDTQYF. CDR3 DNA sequence: TGTGCCAGCAGCAAGATCCCAGATACGCAGTATTTT.

The genes are TRBV7-8 and TRBJ2-7; TRBD2 aligns across 14 bases. The germline V gene has CDR1 SGHVS and CDR2 FQNEAQ. This CDR3 is 16 amino acids long. V lost 5 bases and J lost 6; bases outside the gene matches: 9. In nucleotides, the CDR3 is TGTGCCAGCAGCCTCAGGGGACTAGCGGGAGCCGCCGAGCAGTACTTC. Amino acids: CASSLRGLAGAAEQYF.

The chain joins TRBV5-1 to TRBJ2-7; 10 bases agree with TRBD2. V trimming: 4 bases; J trimming: 0 bases; junction bases outside the gene matches: 7. This CDR3 spans 16 amino acids. CDR1 is SGHRS and CDR2 is YFSETQ in the germline V gene. The CDR3, as DNA: TGCGCCAGCAGCCCGCTACTAGCGGGGAGCTCCTACGAGCAGTACTTC. Its translation: CASSPLLAGSSYEQYF.

V and J are TRBV5-1 and TRBJ1-3; D perhaps matches TRBD1 (6 bases). V was clipped by 8 bases and J by 4 bases, with 25 bases between them. Per germline, CDR1 SGHRS and CDR2 YFSETQ. This CDR3 is built from 17 residues. The CDR3 loop is CASRFGLVGTSGNTIYF. The CDR3 DNA is TGCGCCAGTAGATTCGGGTTAGTGGGGACAAGCGGAAACACCATATATTTT.

The chain employs TRBV28 and TRBJ1-5; D call uncertain. V lost 8 bases and J lost 4, with 18 bases in between. The germline CDR1 and CDR2 sequences are MDHEN and SYDVKM. The CDR3 is 15 amino acids. The DNA for the CDR3 is TGTGCCAGCGAAGGCCTAGGACTGATTAATCAGCCCCAGCATTTT. As protein: CASEGLGLINQPQHF.

V usage is TRBV13 and J usage is TRBJ2-7; 10 nucleotides line up with TRBD1. This CDR3 comprises 14 residues. After removal of 5 bases from V and 5 bases from J, the junction contained 6 bases not matched to a gene. CDR1 and CDR2 (germline): PRHDT, FYEKMQ (reference sequence). CDR3 protein: CASSRQGALHEQYF. The CDR3 region has the DNA TGTGCCAGCAGCCGACAGGGGGCGCTTCACGAGCAGTACTTC.

V usage is TRBV5-1 and J usage is TRBJ2-1; 7 bases align to TRBD2. J was trimmed by 5 bases and V by 3 bases; bases with no gene match: 8. This CDR3 has 15 amino acids. Looked up from germline, CDR1 is SGHRS and CDR2 is YFSETQ. The CDR3 region is CASSSVAAGNNEQFF. The CDR3 bases are TGCGCCAGCAGCTCGGTGGCAGCGGGGAACAATGAGCAGTTCTTC.

The gene calls are TRBV2 and TRBJ2-7; D is uncertain. CDR3 length: 16 amino acids. Germline CDR1 reads SNHLY; CDR2 reads FYNNEI. Trimming shortened V by 4 bases and J by 0 bases, and 16 bases separated the two germline ends. The CDR3 nucleotides are TGTGCCAGCAGTGGGGCCTTGGCGTTCAGCTCCTACGAGCAGTACTTC. Translating gives CASSGALAFSSYEQYF.

The chain joins TRBV10-3 to TRBJ1-1; D gene uncertain. Trimming stripped 3 bases from V and 5 bases from J, with 10 bases between. There are 13 residues in the CDR3. CDR1 ENHRY and CDR2 SYGVKD come from the germline V gene. The CDR3 sequence is CAISDVRSTEAFF. Here the CDR3 DNA reads TGTGCCATCAGTGATGTCAGGTCTACTGAAGCTTTCTTT.

This clone was observed a handful of times. This chain links TRBV4-1 with TRBJ1-5; D is ambiguous. The CDR3 runs 15 residues. Germline V lookup: CDR1 MGHRA, CDR2 YSYEKL. V was shortened by 4 bases and J by 1 base, with 11 bases between the two germline ends. CDR3 in amino acids: CASSPLTDSNQPQHF. CDR3 DNA: TGCGCCAGCAGCCCCCTAACAGACAGCAATCAGCCCCAGCATTTT.

This chain joins TRBV18 and TRBJ2-1; D might be TRBD2 (6 bases). The length of the CDR3 is 13 residues. Per germline, CDR1 KGHSH and CDR2 LQKENI. The germline V and J ends were trimmed by 2 bases and 10 bases, with 12 bases remaining between them. In DNA form, the CDR3 reads TGTGCCAGCTCACCAGTCCGGGCGGGGGAGCAGTTCTTC. It specifies CASSPVRAGEQFF.

This clone was seen once. This chain connects TRBV11-2 to TRBJ2-5; 10 bases line up with TRBD2. The CDR3 is 14 residues long. In germline, CDR1 is SGHAT, CDR2 FQNNGV. The ends lost 3 bases at V and 7 bases at J; junction bases unmatched: 5. Here the CDR3 reads CASSFLAGVGTQYF. For the CDR3, the DNA is TGTGCCAGCAGCTTCCTAGCGGGAGTCGGGACCCAGTACTTC.

The chain carries TRBV10-2 and TRBJ1-3; weak D call: TRBD1 (6 bases). The CDR3 sequence is 14 residues long. Deletions cut 6 bases from V and 2 bases from J, with 11 bases between. Germline-derived CDR1 and CDR2 are WSHSY and SAAADI. The CDR3 loop reads CASRDSGAGNTIYF. CDR3 DNA sequence: TGCGCCAGCAGGGACAGCGGAGCTGGAAACACCATATATTTT.

The chain has TRBV5-1 and TRBJ2-6, with TRBD2 identical over 8 bases. J gave up 4 bases and V 4 bases, and 13 bases lay outside the gene matches. The CDR3 totals 18 residues. Germline V gene data show CDR1 as SGHRS and CDR2 as YFSETQ. The chain's CDR3 is CASSGLADTSAGANVLTF. CDR3 DNA: TGCGCCAGCAGCGGACTAGCCGATACAAGCGCCGGGGCCAACGTCCTGACTTTC.